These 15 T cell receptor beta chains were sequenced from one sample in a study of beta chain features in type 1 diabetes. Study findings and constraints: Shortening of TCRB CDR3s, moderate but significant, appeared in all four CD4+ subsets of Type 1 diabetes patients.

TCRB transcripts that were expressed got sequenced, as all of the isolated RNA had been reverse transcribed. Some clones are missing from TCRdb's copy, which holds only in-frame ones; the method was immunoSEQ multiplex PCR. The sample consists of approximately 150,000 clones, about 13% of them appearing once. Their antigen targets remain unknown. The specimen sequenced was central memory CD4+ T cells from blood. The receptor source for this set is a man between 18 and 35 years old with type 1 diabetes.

In nucleotides, the CDR3 is TGTGCCAGCACCCACGGCCAGCAGAACACTGAAGCTTTCTTT. Protein product: CASTHGQQNTEAFF. J is TRBJ1-1 and V is TRBV7-9, with D hard to call. Per germline, CDR1 SEHNR and CDR2 FQNEAQ (reference sequence). Trimming took off 7 bases at V and 1 base at J, with 13 bases between the two ends. The CDR3 has 14 residues.

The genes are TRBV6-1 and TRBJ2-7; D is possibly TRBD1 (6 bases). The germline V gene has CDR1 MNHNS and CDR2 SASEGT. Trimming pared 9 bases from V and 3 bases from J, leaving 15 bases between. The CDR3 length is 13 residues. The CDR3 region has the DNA TGTGCCAGTACCCAACGAGGGGGCTACGAGCAGTACTTC. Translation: CASTQRGGYEQYF.

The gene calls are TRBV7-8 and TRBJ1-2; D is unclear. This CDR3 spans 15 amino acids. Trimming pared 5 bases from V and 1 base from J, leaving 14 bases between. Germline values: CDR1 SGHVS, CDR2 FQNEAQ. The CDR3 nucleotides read TGTGCCAGCAGCCTCCGCCGGGAGCTTAACTATGGCTACACCTTC. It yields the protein CASSLRRELNYGYTF.

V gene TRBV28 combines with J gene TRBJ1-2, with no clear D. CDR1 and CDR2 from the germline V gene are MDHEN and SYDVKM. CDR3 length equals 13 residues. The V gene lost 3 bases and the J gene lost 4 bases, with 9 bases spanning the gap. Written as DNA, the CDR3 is TGTGCCAGCAGTTTTAAGAACAGCTATGGCTACACCTTC. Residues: CASSFKNSYGYTF.

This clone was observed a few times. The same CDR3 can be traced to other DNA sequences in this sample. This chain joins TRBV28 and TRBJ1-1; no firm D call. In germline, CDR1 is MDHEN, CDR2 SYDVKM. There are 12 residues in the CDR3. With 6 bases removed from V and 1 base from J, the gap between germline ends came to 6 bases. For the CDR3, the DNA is TGTGCCAGCAGCACGTCGAACACTGAAGCTTTCTTT. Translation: CASSTSNTEAFF. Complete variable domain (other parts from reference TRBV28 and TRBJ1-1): DVKVTQSSRYLVKRTGEKVFLECVQDMDHENMFWYRQDPGLGLRLIYFSYDVKMKEKGDIPEGYSVSREKKERFSLILESASTNQTSMYLCASSTSNTEAFFGQGTRLTVV.

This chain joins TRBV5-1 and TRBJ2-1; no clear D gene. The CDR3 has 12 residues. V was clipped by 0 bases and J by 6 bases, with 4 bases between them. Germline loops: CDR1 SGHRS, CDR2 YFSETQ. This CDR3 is CASSLGFNEQFF. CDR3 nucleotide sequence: TGCGCCAGCAGCTTGGGGTTCAATGAGCAGTTCTTC.

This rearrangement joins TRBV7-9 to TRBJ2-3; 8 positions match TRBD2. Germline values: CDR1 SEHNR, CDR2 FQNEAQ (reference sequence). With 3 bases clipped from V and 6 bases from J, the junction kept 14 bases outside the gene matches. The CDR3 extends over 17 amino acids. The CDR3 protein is CASSFLQGLEGGDTQYF. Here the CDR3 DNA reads TGTGCCAGCAGCTTCCTACAGGGACTAGAGGGAGGGGATACGCAGTATTTT.

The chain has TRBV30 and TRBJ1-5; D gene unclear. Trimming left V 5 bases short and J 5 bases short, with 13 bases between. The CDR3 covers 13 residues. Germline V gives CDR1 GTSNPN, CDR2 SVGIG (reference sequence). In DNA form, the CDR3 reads TGTGCCTGGGGAGCCGGCTCGGATCAGCCCCAGCATTTT. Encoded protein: CAWGAGSDQPQHF.

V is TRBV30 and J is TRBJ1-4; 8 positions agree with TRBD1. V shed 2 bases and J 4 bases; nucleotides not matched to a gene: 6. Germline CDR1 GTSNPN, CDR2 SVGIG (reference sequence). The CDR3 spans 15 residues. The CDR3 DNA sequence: TGTGCCTGGAGTAGGGGACAGGAGGTTAATGAAAAACTGTTTTTT. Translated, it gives CAWSRGQEVNEKLFF.

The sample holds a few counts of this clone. CDR3 amino acids: CASSAGGYTDTQYF. The CDR3 DNA reads TGTGCCAGCAGCGCGGGGGGCTACACAGATACGCAGTATTTT. The chain combines TRBV9 with TRBJ2-3; possibly TRBD2 for D (7 bases). Germline loops: CDR1 SGDLS, CDR2 YYNGEE. The germline V and J ends were trimmed by 3 bases and 2 bases, with 10 bases remaining between them. The CDR3 extends over 14 amino acids.

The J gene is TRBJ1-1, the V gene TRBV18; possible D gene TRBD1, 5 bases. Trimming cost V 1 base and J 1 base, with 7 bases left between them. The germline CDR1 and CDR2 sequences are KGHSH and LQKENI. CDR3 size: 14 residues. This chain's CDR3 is CASSPQRGNTEAFF. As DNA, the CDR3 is TGTGCCAGCTCACCACAGAGGGGGAACACTGAAGCTTTCTTT.

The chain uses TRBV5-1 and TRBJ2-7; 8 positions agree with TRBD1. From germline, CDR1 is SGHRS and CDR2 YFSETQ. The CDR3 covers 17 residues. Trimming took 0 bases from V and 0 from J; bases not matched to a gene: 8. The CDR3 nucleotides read TGCGCCAGCAGCTTGGCCCCGGGACAGGACTTCTCCTACGAGCAGTACTTC. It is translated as CASSLAPGQDFSYEQYF.

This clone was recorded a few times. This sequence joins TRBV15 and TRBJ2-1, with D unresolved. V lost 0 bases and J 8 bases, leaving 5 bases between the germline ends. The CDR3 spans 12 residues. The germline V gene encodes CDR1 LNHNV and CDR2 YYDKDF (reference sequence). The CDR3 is CATSRDKDEQFF. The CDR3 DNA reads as TGTGCCACCAGCAGAGATAAGGATGAGCAGTTCTTC.

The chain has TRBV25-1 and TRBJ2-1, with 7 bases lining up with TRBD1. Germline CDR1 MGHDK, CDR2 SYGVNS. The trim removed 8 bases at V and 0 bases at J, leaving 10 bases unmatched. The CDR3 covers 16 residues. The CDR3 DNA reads TGTGCCAGCCGAGTTGAGGGGGCCGGCTCCTACAATGAGCAGTTCTTC. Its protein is CASRVEGAGSYNEQFF.

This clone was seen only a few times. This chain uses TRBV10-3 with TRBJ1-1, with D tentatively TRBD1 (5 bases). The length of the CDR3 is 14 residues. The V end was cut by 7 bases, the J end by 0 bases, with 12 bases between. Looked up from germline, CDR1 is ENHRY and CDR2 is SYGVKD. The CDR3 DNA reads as TGTGCCATCACCAAGACAGAGATGAACACTGAAGCTTTCTTT. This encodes CAITKTEMNTEAFF.